This TCR beta chain was found in a study of regulatory T cells in long-lasting Graves disease. The time point is: newly diagnosed GD, antithyroid drugs for less than 3 months. From PBMCs, RNA was extracted and then used to make the TCR library. This clonotype has more than one count but fewer than ten. CDR3 length equals 15 residues. Looked up from germline, CDR1 is LNHNV and CDR2 is YYDKDF (reference sequence). V shed 0 bases and J shed 4 bases, with 12 bases lying between them. For TCR beta, libraries came from iRepertoire HTBI primers and Arm-PCR of CDR3 regions. TCRdb analysed the multiplex PCR reads with MiXCR anew, one entry per CDR3 protein. The table records some 600,000 distinct CDR3 sequences, about 16% of them present only once. These data also formed part of another study, on T cells in Graves' hyperthyroidism and ophthalmopathy. That source adds: A set of HTBI primers served as the primers for a first-round RT-PCR of the TCR CDR3.

J is TRBJ1-2 and V is TRBV15; D perhaps matches TRBD1 (5 bases). This receptor was obtained from a man aged 18 to 29 with Graves disease. Here the sequenced sample was peripheral blood mononuclear cells (PBMCs), taken at new diagnosis, from a patient treated with antithyroid drugs. The CDR3 sequence: CATSRESNGAYGYTF. The CDR3, as DNA: TGTGCCACCAGCAGAGAGAGTAATGGGGCCTATGGCTACACCTTC.